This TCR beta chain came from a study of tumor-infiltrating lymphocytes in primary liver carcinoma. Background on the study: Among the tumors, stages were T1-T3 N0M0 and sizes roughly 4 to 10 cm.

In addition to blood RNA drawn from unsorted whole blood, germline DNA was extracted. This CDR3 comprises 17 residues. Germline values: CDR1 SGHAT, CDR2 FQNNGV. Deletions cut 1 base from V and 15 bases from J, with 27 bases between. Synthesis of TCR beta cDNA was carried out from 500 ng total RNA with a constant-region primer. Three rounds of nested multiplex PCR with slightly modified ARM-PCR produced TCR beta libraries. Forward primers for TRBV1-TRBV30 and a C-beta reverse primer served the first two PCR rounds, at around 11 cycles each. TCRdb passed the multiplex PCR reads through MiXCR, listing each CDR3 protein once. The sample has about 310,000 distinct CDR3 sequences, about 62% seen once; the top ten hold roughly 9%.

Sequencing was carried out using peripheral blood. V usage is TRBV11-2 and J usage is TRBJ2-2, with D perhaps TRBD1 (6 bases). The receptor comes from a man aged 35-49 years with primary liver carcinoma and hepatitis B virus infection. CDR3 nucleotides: TGTGCCAGCAGCTTAGGGGTTTGGGACAAGAACACCGGTGAGATGTTTTTT. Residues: CASSLGVWDKNTGEMFF.